This TCR beta chain was captured by sequencing in a study of molecular identifiers for immune sequencing clone quantification. Study-wide context: Replicate experiments divided RNA from roughly 20,000 or 100,000 naive CD8 cells into five parts and sequenced four. Notes on the study in general: Effector cells had over 99% of their molecules in clones above 20 RNA copies, while naive cells had under 1%.

Using 10%, 30% or 50% RNA, naive CD8 libraries were derived from roughly 20,000 to 1,000,000 sorted cells. CD8+CD4-CCR7+CD45RA+ sorting gave the naive CD8 T cells. The CDR3 consists of 14 residues. The ends were cut back, 4 bases at V and 7 bases at J, with 13 bases in the middle. There are a few counts of this clonotype. The antigen is unknown. Each CDR3 protein is one row after TCRdb ran MiXCR on the PCR reads. The sample lists about 640,000 distinct CDR3 sequences, 15% to 20% seen once, with about 0.9% in the top ten. The sequence came from a human donor in good health. Some libraries in this study had Jurkat cell RNA spiked in. V is TRBV12-3 or TRBV12-4 and J is TRBJ1-4, with TRBD1 as a possible D gene (5 bases). Source material: naive CD8+ T cells from blood, with Jurkat cell RNA spiked in. Subset: FACS-sorted CD8+CD4-CCR7+CD45RA+ naive T cells. CDR3 coding DNA: TGTGCCAGCAGTTCCATGGAGGGACCTGAAAAACTGTTTTTT. This codes for CASSSMEGPEKLFF.